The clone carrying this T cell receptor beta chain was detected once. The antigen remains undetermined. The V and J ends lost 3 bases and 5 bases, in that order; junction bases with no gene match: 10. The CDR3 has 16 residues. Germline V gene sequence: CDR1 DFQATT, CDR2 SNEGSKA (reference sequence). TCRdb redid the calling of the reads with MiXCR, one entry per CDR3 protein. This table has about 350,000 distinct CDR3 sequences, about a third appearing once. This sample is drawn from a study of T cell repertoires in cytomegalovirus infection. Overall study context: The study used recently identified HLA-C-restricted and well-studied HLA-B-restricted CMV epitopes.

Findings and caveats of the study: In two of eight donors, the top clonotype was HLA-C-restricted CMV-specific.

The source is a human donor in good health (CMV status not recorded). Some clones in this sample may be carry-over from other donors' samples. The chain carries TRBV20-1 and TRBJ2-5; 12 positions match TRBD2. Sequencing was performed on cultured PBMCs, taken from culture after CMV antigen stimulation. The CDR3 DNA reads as TGCAGTGCTAGCGAATATTTAACTAGCGGGAGGGAGACCCAGTACTTC. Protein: CSASEYLTSGRETQYF.